This T cell receptor (beta chain) was identified in a study of early stage breast cancer tumors. Study-wide context: Around 10-fold was the mean read coverage per sample. Whole-study findings and limits: Tumors had roughly 2.5-fold higher T cell density and higher clonality than adjacent normal breast tissue. Commonly generated sequences made up most enriched TCRB sequences shared between patients.

TCRdb's copy holds only in-frame clones and misses some; the assay was immunoSEQ multiplex PCR. The sample includes about 31,000 clones, almost 75% of them seen just once. The CDR3 extends over 12 amino acids. CDR1 MNHEY and CDR2 SMNVEV come from the germline V gene (reference sequence). After removal of 8 bases from V and 15 bases from J, the junction contained 13 bases not matched to a gene. Concerning this clone: Its target is unknown.

Sequenced sample: blood. The rearrangement uses TRBV27 and TRBJ2-1; 7 bases are shared with TRBD1. The sequence derives from a person aged 40-50 years with breast cancer. CDR3 in DNA: TGTGCCAGCTTTCTTTCCGGACAGGACTCGTTCTTC. Amino acid sequence: CASFLSGQDSFF.